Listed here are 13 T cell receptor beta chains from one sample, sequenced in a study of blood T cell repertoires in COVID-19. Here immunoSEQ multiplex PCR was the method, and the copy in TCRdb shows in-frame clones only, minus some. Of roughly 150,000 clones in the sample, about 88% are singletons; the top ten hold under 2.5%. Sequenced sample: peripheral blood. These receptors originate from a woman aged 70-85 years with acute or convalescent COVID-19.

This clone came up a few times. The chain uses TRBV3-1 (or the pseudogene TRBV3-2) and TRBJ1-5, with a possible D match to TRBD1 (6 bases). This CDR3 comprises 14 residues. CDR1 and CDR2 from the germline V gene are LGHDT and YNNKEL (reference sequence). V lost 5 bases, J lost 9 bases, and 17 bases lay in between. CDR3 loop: CASSLTGRGSPQHF. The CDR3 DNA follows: TGTGCCAGCAGCTTAACAGGGCGTGGATCGCCCCAGCATTTT.

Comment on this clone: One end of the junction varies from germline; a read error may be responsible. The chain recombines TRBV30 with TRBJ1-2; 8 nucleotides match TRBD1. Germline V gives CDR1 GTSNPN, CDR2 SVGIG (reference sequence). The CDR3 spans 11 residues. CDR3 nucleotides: TGTGCCTGGAGTACGGGACAGGCCCGTGCCTTC. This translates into CAWSTGQARAF.

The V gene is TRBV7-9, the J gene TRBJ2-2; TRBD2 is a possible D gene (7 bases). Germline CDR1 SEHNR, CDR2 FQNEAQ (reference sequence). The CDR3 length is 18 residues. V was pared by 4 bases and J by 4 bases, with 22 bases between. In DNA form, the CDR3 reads TGTGCCAGCAGCTCCGGGGGGCCGGGGGGCCGTAGCACCGGGGAGCTGTTTTTT. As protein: CASSSGGPGGRSTGELFF.

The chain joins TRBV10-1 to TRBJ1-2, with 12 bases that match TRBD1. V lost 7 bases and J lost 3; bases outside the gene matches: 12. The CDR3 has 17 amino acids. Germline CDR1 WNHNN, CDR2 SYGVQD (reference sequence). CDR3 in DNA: TGCGCCAGCATCCCCGGGACAGGGGGCCCCGTGGACTATGGCTACACCTTC. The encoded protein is CASIPGTGGPVDYGYTF.

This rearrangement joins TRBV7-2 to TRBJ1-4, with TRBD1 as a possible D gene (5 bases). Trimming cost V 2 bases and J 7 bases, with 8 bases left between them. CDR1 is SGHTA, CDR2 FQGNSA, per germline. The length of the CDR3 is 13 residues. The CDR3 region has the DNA TGTGCCAGCAGCTTATCAGGGTTTGAAAAACTGTTTTTT. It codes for CASSLSGFEKLFF.

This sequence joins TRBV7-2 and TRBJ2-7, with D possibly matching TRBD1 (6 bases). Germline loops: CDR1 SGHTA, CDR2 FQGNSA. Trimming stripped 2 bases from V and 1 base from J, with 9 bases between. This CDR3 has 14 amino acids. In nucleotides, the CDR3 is TGTGCCAGCAGCTTAAAGACAGGATCCTACGAGCAGTACGTC. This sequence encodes CASSLKTGSYEQYV.

The DNA for the CDR3 is TGTGCCAGTAGTATAGACGGTGCCGGGGAGCTGTTTTTT. Translation: CASSIDGAGELFF. V and J are TRBV19 and TRBJ2-2; no clear D gene. V dropped 0 bases and J dropped 6 bases, with 5 bases sitting between them. The CDR3 has 13 amino acids. Germline V lookup: CDR1 LNHDA, CDR2 SQIVND (reference sequence).

In nucleotides, the CDR3 is TGCGCCAGCAGCTCCCCGGGAGGCGAGCAGTACGTC. Translating it yields CASSSPGGEQYV. This chain links TRBV5-1 with TRBJ2-7, with 7 bases that match TRBD2. CDR3 length: 12 amino acids. Germline V gene data show CDR1 as SGHRS and CDR2 as YFSETQ. The ends lost 3 bases at V and 6 bases at J; junction bases unmatched: 3.

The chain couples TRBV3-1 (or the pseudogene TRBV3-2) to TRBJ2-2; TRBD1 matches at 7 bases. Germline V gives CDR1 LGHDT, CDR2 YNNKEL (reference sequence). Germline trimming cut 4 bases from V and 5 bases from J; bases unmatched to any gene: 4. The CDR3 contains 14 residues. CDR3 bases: TGTGCCAGCAGCCGAACGACAGGGACCGGGGAGCTGTTTTTT. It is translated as CASSRTTGTGELFF.

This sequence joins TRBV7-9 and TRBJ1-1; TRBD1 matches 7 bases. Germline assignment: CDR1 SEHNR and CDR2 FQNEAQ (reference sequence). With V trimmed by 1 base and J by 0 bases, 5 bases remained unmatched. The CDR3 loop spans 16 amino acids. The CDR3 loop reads CASSLDLGQLNTEAFF. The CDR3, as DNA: TGTGCCAGCAGCTTAGATCTGGGACAGTTGAACACTGAAGCTTTCTTT.

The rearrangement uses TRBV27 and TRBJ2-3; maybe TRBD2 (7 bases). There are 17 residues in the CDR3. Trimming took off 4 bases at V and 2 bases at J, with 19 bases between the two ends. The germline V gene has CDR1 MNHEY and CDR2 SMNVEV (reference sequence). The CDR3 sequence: CASSSPRGGVNTDTQYF. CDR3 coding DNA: TGTGCCAGCAGTTCACCCCGAGGGGGGGTCAACACAGATACGCAGTATTTT.

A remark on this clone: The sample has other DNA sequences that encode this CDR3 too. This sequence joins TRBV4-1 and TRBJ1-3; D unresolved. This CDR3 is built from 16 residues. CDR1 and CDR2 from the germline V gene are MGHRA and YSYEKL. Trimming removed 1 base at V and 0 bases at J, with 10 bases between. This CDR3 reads CASSQGRGYSGNTIYF. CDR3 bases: TGCGCCAGCAGCCAAGGTAGAGGCTACTCTGGAAACACCATATATTTT.

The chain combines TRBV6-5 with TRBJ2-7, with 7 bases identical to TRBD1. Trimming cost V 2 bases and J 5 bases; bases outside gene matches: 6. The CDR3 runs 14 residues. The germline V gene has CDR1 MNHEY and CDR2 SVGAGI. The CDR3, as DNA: TGTGCCAGCAGTTACCACGACAGGGTCCACGAGCAGTACTTC. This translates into CASSYHDRVHEQYF.